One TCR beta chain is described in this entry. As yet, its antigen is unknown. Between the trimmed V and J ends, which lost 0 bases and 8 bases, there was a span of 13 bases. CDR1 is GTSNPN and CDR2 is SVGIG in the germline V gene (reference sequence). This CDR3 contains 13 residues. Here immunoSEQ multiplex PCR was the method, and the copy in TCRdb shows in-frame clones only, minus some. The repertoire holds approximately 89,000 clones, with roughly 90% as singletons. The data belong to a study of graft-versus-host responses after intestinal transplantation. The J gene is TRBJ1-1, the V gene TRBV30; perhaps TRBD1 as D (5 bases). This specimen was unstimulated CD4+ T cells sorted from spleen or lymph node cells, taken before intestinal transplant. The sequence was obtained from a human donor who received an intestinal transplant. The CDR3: CAWSVTGYFEAFF. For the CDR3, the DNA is TGTGCCTGGAGTGTTACAGGTTATTTCGAAGCTTTCTTT.